This entry lists 21 T cell receptor beta chains sequenced from one sample in a study of breast tumors, draining lymph nodes, adjacent tissues. Breast cancer patients provided tissue from their axillary draining lymph nodes. TCRdb passed the multiplex PCR reads through MiXCR, listing each CDR3 protein once. In the table there are 85,000 to 120,000 distinct CDR3 sequences, 30% of which are singletons. The sequenced sample consisted of axillary lymph node tissue. The source of these receptors is a female donor with breast cancer. Some clones in this sample may be carry-over from other donors' samples.

J is TRBJ2-5 and V is TRBV7-2; no clear D. This CDR3 is 14 amino acids long. V was trimmed by 3 bases and J by 7 bases, leaving 15 bases between them. Germline CDR1 SGHTA, CDR2 FQGNSA. CDR3 sequence reads: CASSFLSGGGTQYF. The CDR3 DNA reads TGTGCCAGCAGCTTTTTATCGGGCGGTGGGACCCAGTACTTC.

This clonotype was detected ten times or more. The gene calls are TRBV4-2 and TRBJ1-3; D unresolved. The CDR3 runs 12 residues. V was pared by 0 bases and J by 5 bases, with 2 bases between. Germline CDR1 LGHNA, CDR2 YNFKEQ. The CDR3 is CASSQERNTIYF. The CDR3 region has the DNA TGTGCCAGCAGCCAAGAACGAAACACCATATATTTT.

This clonotype was seen repeatedly, ten times or more. V usage is TRBV19 and J usage is TRBJ2-1; either TRBD1 or TRBD2 may supply D (5 bases each). This CDR3 region has 12 residues. V was clipped by 5 bases and J by 4 bases, with 6 bases between them. Germline CDR1 reads LNHDA; CDR2 reads SQIVND (reference sequence). The CDR3 DNA is TGTGCCAGTAGTGAGGGGTACAATGAGCAGTTCTTC. Its translation is CASSEGYNEQFF. The whole variable domain, filled in from reference TRBV19 and TRBJ2-1, reads DGGITQSPKYLFRKEGQNVTLSCEQNLNHDAMYWYRQDPGQGLRLIYYSQIVNDFQKGDIAEGYSVSREKKESFPLTVTSAQKNPTAFYLCASSEGYNEQFFGPGTRLTVL.

This clonotype has at least ten counts. V is TRBV6-6 and J is TRBJ2-5; 8 bases line up with TRBD2. Germline values: CDR1 MNHNY, CDR2 SVGAGI (reference sequence). The CDR3 totals 15 residues. V trimming: 7 bases; J trimming: 4 bases; junction bases outside the gene matches: 11. CDR3 sequence reads: CASTPPGGEGETQYF. In nucleotides, the CDR3 is TGTGCCAGCACCCCCCCGGGGGGGGAGGGAGAGACCCAGTACTTC.

The chain uses TRBV6-5 and TRBJ1-6; perhaps TRBD1 as D (5 bases). V gave up 4 bases and J gave up 10 bases, with 14 bases separating them. The CDR3 spans 14 residues. Germline loops: CDR1 MNHEY, CDR2 SVGAGI. CDR3 region: CASSWDGSGSPLHF. The CDR3 DNA sequence: TGTGCCAGCAGTTGGGACGGCTCTGGATCACCCCTCCACTTT.

Comments on this clonotype: Given a much more abundant clone one base away, this may be a read error. This chain links TRBV6-1 with TRBJ2-3; 12 bases agree with TRBD2. Germline values: CDR1 MNHNS, CDR2 SASEGT. After removal of 8 bases from V and 4 bases from J, the junction contained 4 bases not matched to a gene. This CDR3 has 14 amino acids. The CDR3, as DNA: TGTGCCAGCTTTCCTAGCGGGAGGGCAGATACGCAGTATTTT. It translates to CASFPSGRADTQYF.

This clonotype showed up just once. The DNA is left out, because the CDR3 cannot be placed on it with certainty; the CDR3 is given as TCRdb lists it. The chain employs TRBV9 and TRBJ2-1; the table gives TRBD2 as D, unverified against the DNA. The germline V gene has CDR1 SGDLS and CDR2 YYNGEE. With termini counted, the CDR3 has 18 amino acids. CDR3 protein: CASSFYICSARLFNEQFF.

This clonotype has ten or more counts. A much more abundant neighbour one base away suggests this may be a read error. The chain employs TRBV11-2 and TRBJ2-7, with a possible D match to TRBD2 (6 bases). Germline V gives CDR1 SGHAT, CDR2 FQNNGV. This CDR3 region has 15 residues. V shed 1 base and J shed 3 bases, with 13 bases lying between them. CDR3 nucleotides: TGTGCCAGCAGCTTAGTAGCTAGCGCGTTCTACGAGCAGTACTTC. The encoded protein is CASSLVASAFYEQYF.

This clonotype was counted ten times or more. The chain has TRBV7-2 and TRBJ1-4; no firm D call. From germline, CDR1 is SGHTA and CDR2 FQGNSA. Trimming removed 3 bases from V and 0 bases from J, with 8 bases in between. This CDR3 contains 15 residues. The CDR3 here is CASSFHDSTNEKLFF. The CDR3 DNA is TGTGCCAGCAGCTTCCACGATTCAACTAATGAAAAACTGTTTTTT.

This clonotype came up many times. The V and J genes are TRBV6-5 and TRBJ2-1, with 11 bases matching TRBD2. This CDR3 spans 16 amino acids. CDR1 MNHEY and CDR2 SVGAGI come from the germline V gene. V gave up 5 bases and J gave up 4 bases; unmatched junction bases: 7. CDR3 nucleotide sequence: TGTGCCAGCAGTCCCGTTAGCGGGGGGGCGTACAATGAGCAGTTCTTC. This encodes CASSPVSGGAYNEQFF.

The chain employs TRBV12-3 or TRBV12-4 and TRBJ1-5; D not certain. Trimming stripped 6 bases from V and 0 bases from J, with 30 bases between. The length of the CDR3 is 21 residues. The CDR3 spells CASSLGASGLVGKYSNQPQHF. As DNA, the CDR3 is TGTGCCAGCAGCCTCGGTGCTAGTGGTTTGGTTGGTAAGTATAGCAATCAGCCCCAGCATTTT.

At least ten counts were recorded for this clonotype. This sequence joins TRBV7-9 and TRBJ2-5; D is unresolved. This CDR3 region has 12 residues. CDR1 and CDR2 (germline): SEHNR, FQNEAQ (reference sequence). V was clipped by 1 base and J by 2 bases, with 2 bases between them. CDR3 sequence: CASSLVQETQYF. CDR3 sequence (DNA): TGTGCCAGCAGCTTAGTTCAAGAGACCCAGTACTTC.

At least ten counts were recorded for this clonotype. The chain joins TRBV6-1 to TRBJ2-7; D is ambiguous. V dropped 3 bases and J dropped 2 bases, with 11 bases sitting between them. The germline V gene encodes CDR1 MNHNS and CDR2 SASEGT. The CDR3 extends over 14 amino acids. CDR3 sequence: CASSDGPGPYEQYF. DNA of the CDR3: TGTGCCAGCAGTGACGGCCCCGGACCCTACGAGCAGTACTTC.

The chain joins TRBV11-3 to TRBJ2-1; 7 nucleotides line up with TRBD1. CDR3 size: 14 residues. CDR1 is SGHNT and CDR2 is YENEEA in the germline V gene. Trimming took 5 bases from V and 6 from J; bases not matched to a gene: 7. CDR3 region: CASSPDRASNEQFF. The CDR3 DNA follows: TGTGCCAGCAGCCCTGACAGGGCGAGCAATGAGCAGTTCTTC.

In this sample, this clonotype turned up a few times. The J gene is TRBJ2-3, the V gene TRBV14, with 8 bases identical to TRBD1. Germline V gives CDR1 SGHDN, CDR2 FVKESK. V trimming: 0 bases; J trimming: 3 bases; junction bases outside the gene matches: 11. The CDR3 is 18 residues long. Here the CDR3 DNA reads TGTGCCAGCAGCCAAGAAAGAGGGAGGACAGGGAGGACAGATACGCAGTATTTT. The encoded protein is CASSQERGRTGRTDTQYF. The whole variable domain, remainder taken from reference TRBV14 and TRBJ2-3, is EAGVTQFPSHSVIEKGQTVTLRCDPISGHDNLYWYRRVMGKEIKFLLHFVKESKQDESGMPNNRFLAERTGGTYSTLKVQPAELEDSGVYFCASSQERGRTGRTDTQYFGPGTRLTVL.

About this clonotype: Being one base from a much bigger clone, this may be a read error. Likely a read error: the CDR3 ends without its conserved phenylalanine or tryptophan. The chain is built from TRBV5-8 and TRBJ2-1; 8 bases are a match to TRBD2. The CDR3 covers 13 residues. Germline V gene data show CDR1 as SGHTS and CDR2 as YDEGEE. V shed 4 bases and J 10 bases; nucleotides not matched to a gene: 7. The CDR3 nucleotides are TGTGCCAGCAGCACCCGGGGGGGGCGCGAGCAGTTCTGC. This sequence encodes CASSTRGGREQFC.

This clonotype was observed at least ten times. The CDR3 region is CASSHRQPSSTDTQYF. CDR3 coding DNA: TGTGCCAGCAGCCATAGACAGCCTTCTAGCACAGATACGCAGTATTTT. The rearrangement joins TRBV7-9 to TRBJ2-3; a weak D match, TRBD1 (5 bases). The CDR3 is made up of 16 amino acids. Trimming took off 5 bases at V and 0 bases at J, with 15 bases between the two ends. Germline V gene data show CDR1 as SEHNR and CDR2 as FQNEAQ (reference sequence).

Comments on this clonotype: The conserved phenylalanine or tryptophan normally closing the CDR3 is absent here, so this likely arose from a read error. Because the CDR3's place on the DNA is in doubt, the DNA is left out and the CDR3 is given as listed by TCRdb. This chain uses TRBV2 with TRBJ1-3; the DNA was not used to check the table's D call, TRBD1. Inclusive of both ends, the CDR3 amounts to 10 amino acids. The germline CDR1 and CDR2 sequences are SNHLY and FYNNEI. CDR3 sequence reads: CASSGVAPNT.

This clonotype was detected many times. The chain employs TRBV6-2 or TRBV6-3 and TRBJ1-4; D unclear. The CDR3 is made up of 13 amino acids. Trimming stripped 4 bases from V and 7 bases from J, with 10 bases between. From germline, CDR1 is MNHEY and CDR2 SVGEGT. This chain's CDR3 is CASSLVRGEKLFF. The DNA for the CDR3 is TGTGCCAGCAGTTTGGTCCGGGGTGAAAAACTGTTTTTT.

This clonotype has at least ten counts. The chain combines TRBV7-2 with TRBJ2-5; the match to TRBD2 covers 8 bases. The CDR3 spans 15 residues. Germline CDR1 and CDR2: SGHTA and FQGNSA. Unmatched junction bases numbered 10, after V lost 3 bases and J lost 7 bases. CDR3 sequence (DNA): TGTGCCAGCAGCTTCGCTGCGGGGGGCGGGGGGACCCAGTACTTC. Its protein product is CASSFAAGGGGTQYF.

This clonotype has just a few counts. J is TRBJ2-7 and V is TRBV6-5, with no clear D. Trimming left V 5 bases short and J 3 bases short, with 5 bases between. There are 11 residues in the CDR3. Germline CDR1 reads MNHEY; CDR2 reads SVGAGI. CDR3 sequence (DNA): TGTGCCAGCAGTCGTCGCTACGAGCAGTACTTC. Translating it yields CASSRRYEQYF.